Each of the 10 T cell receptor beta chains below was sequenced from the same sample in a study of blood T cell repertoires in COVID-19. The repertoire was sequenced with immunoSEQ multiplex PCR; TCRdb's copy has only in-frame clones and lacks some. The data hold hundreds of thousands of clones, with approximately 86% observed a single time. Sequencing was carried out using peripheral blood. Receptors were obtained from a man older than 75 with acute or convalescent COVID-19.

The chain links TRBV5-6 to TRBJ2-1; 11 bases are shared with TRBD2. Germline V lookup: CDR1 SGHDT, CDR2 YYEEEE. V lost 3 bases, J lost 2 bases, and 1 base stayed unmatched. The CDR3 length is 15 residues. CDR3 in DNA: TGTGCCAGCAGCTGGGGACTAGCGGCCTACAATGAGCAGTTCTTC. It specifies CASSWGLAAYNEQFF.

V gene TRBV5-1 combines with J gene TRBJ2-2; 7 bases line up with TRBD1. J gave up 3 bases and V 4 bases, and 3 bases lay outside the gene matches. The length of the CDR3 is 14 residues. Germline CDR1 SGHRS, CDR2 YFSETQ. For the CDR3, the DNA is TGCGCCAGCAGCATCGGACAGGACACCGGGGAGCTGTTTTTT. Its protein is CASSIGQDTGELFF. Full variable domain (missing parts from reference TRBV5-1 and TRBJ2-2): KAGVTQTPRYLIKTRGQQVTLSCSPISGHRSVSWYQQTPGQGLQFLFEYFSETQRNKGNFPGRFSGRQFSNSRSEMNVSTLELGDSALYLCASSIGQDTGELFFGEGSRLTVL.

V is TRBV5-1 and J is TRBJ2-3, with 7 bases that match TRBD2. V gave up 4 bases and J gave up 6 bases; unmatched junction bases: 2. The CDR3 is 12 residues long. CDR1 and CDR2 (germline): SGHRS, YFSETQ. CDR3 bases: TGCGCCAGCAGCCGGGAGGCCGATACGCAGTATTTT. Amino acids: CASSREADTQYF.

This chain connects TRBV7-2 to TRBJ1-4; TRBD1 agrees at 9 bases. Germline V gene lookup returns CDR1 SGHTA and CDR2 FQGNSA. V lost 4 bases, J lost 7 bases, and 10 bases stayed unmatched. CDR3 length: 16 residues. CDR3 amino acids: CASSSRGQGGAEKLFF. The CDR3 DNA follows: TGTGCCAGCAGCTCGCGGGGACAGGGAGGAGCTGAAAAACTGTTTTTT.

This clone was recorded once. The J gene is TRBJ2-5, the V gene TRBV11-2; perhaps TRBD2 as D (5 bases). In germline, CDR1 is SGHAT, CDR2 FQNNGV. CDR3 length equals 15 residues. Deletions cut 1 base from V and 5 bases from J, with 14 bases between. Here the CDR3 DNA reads TGTGCCAGCAGCTTAGGCAGCGGCCCCTCGGAGACCCAGTACTTC. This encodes CASSLGSGPSETQYF.

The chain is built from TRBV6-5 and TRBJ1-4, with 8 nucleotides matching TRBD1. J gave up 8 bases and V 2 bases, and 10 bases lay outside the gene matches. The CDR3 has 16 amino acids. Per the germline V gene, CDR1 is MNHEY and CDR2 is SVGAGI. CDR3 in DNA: TGTGCCAGCAGTTACCAGGGGGCTGGGGTCAGGGAAAAACTGTTTTTT. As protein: CASSYQGAGVREKLFF.

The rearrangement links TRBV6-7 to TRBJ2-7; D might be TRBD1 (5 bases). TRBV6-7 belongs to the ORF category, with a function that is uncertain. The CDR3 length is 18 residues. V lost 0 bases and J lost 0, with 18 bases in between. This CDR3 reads CASSYSKHVQTDSYEQYF. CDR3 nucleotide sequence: TGTGCCAGCAGTTACTCAAAACACGTTCAGACAGACTCCTACGAGCAGTACTTC.

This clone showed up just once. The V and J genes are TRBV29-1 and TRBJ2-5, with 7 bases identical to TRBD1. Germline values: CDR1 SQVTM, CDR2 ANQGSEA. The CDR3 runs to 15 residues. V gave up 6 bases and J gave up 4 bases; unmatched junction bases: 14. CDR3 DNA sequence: TGCAGCGTCGCCAGGACAGGCACCCCTGGAGAGACCCAGTACTTC. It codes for CSVARTGTPGETQYF.

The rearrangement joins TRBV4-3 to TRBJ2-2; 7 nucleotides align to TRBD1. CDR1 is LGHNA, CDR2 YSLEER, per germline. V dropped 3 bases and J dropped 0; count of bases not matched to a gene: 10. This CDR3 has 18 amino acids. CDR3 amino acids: CASSQSPGTESNTGELFF. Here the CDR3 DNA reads TGCGCCAGCAGCCAGTCACCCGGGACAGAATCGAACACCGGGGAGCTGTTTTTT.

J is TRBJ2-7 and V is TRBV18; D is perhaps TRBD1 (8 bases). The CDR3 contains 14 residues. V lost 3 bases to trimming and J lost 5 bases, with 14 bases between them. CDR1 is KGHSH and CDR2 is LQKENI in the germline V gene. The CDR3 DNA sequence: TGTGCCAGCTCACCCCGGACAGGGAGGGACGAGCAGTACTTC. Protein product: CASSPRTGRDEQYF.